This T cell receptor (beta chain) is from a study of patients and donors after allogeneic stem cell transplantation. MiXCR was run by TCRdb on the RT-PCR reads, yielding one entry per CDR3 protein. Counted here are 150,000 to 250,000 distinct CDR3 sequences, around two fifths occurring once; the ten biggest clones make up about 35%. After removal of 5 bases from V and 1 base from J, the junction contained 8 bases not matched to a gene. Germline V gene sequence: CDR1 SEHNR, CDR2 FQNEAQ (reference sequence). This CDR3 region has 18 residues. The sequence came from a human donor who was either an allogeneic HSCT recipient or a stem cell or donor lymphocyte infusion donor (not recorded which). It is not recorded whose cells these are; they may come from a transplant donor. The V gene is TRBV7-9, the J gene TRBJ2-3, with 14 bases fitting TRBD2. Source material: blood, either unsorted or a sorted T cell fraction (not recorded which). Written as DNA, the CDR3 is TGTGCCAGCAGCGACGGGACTAGCGGGAGCGTCGGCACAGATACGCAGTATTTT. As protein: CASSDGTSGSVGTDTQYF.